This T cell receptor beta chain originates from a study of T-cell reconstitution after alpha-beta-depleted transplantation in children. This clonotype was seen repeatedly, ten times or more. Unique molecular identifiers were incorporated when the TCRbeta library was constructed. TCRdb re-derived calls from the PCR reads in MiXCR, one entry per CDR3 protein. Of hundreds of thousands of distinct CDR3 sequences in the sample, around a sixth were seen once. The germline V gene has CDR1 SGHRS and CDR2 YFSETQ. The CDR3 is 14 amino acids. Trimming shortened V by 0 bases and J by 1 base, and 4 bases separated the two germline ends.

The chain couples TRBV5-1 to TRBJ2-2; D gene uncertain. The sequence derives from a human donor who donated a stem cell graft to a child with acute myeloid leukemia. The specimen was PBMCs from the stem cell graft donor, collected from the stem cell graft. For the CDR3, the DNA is TGCGCCAGCAGCTTGGCTCAGAACACCGGGGAGCTGTTTTTT. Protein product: CASSLAQNTGELFF. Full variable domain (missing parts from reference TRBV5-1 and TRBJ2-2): KAGVTQTPRYLIKTRGQQVTLSCSPISGHRSVSWYQQTPGQGLQFLFEYFSETQRNKGNFPGRFSGRQFSNSRSEMNVSTLELGDSALYLCASSLAQNTGELFFGEGSRLTVL.